Below are 13 T cell receptor beta chains sequenced from a single sample in a study of blood T cell repertoires in COVID-19. Sequencing was performed with immunoSEQ multiplex PCR; in TCRdb, only in-frame clones are kept and a portion is missing. The top ten hold approximately 3% of the sample, which has about 370,000 clones, roughly 90% seen once. Sequencing used peripheral blood. These receptors all come from a woman in her twenties or thirties with COVID-19, enrolled during active disease.

This clone showed up just a few times. The V gene is TRBV2, the J gene TRBJ2-1; perhaps TRBD2 as D (6 bases). CDR3 length: 14 residues. Trimming removed 5 bases from V and 8 bases from J, with 16 bases in between. Germline values: CDR1 SNHLY, CDR2 FYNNEI. The CDR3 protein is CASSLRELSHEQFF. As DNA, the CDR3 is TGTGCCAGCAGTCTCCGGGAGCTCTCCCATGAGCAGTTCTTC.

The chain carries TRBV5-4 and TRBJ1-1, with 10 bases that match TRBD1. Germline CDR1 and CDR2: SGHNT and YYREEE (reference sequence). This CDR3 contains 17 residues. Trimming removed 0 bases from V and 1 base from J; junction bases left unmatched: 6. The CDR3 sequence: CASSLAGTGDPNTEAFF. For the CDR3, the DNA is TGTGCCAGCAGCTTGGCCGGGACAGGGGACCCGAACACTGAAGCTTTCTTT.

The chain joins TRBV5-6 to TRBJ2-1; no firm D call. The V gene's germline CDR1 is SGHDT and CDR2 YYEEEE. There are 14 residues in the CDR3. Deletions cut 0 bases from V and 5 bases from J, with 9 bases between. This CDR3 is CASSLGSGHNEQFF. Here the CDR3 DNA reads TGTGCCAGCAGCTTGGGGTCTGGCCACAATGAGCAGTTCTTC.

This clone showed up just once. The genes are TRBV7-2 and TRBJ2-2; 8 bases align to TRBD2. CDR1 is SGHTA and CDR2 is FQGNSA in the germline V gene. CDR3 length equals 17 residues. The V gene end was trimmed by 5 bases and the J gene end by 7 bases; junction bases not matched to a gene: 15. The DNA of the CDR3 is TGTGCCAGCAGCCTAAGACGGCGGGGGGCCTACGTCGGGGAGCTGTTTTTT. As protein: CASSLRRRGAYVGELFF.

The chain couples TRBV19 to TRBJ1-4, with a possible D match to TRBD1 (6 bases). The CDR3 spans 16 residues. Trimming removed 6 bases at V and 0 bases at J, with 14 bases between. Germline V gene data show CDR1 as LNHDA and CDR2 as SQIVND (reference sequence). CDR3: CASRPTGRPTNEKLFF. In DNA form, the CDR3 reads TGTGCCAGTAGGCCGACAGGACGGCCAACTAATGAAAAACTGTTTTTT.

The chain couples TRBV6-5 to TRBJ2-7; 11 nucleotides match TRBD2. The V segment lost 0 bases and the J segment 5 bases; nucleotides outside the gene matches: 6. The length of the CDR3 is 16 residues. The germline V gene encodes CDR1 MNHEY and CDR2 SVGAGI. The CDR3 DNA sequence: TGTGCCAGCAGTTACTCGATAGCGGGGGGGGTGGACGAGCAGTACTTC. This codes for CASSYSIAGGVDEQYF.

The chain employs TRBV24-1 and TRBJ2-1, with TRBD1 identical over 9 bases. Germline V gene data show CDR1 as KGHDR and CDR2 as SFDVKD. The CDR3 loop spans 16 amino acids. V shed 4 bases and J 8 bases; nucleotides not matched to a gene: 11. The CDR3 protein is CATSDTGQGGNDEQFF. The CDR3 nucleotides read TGTGCCACCAGTGACACGGGACAGGGAGGGAACGATGAGCAGTTCTTC.

The chain employs TRBV3-1 (or the pseudogene TRBV3-2) and TRBJ1-6; 7 nucleotides match TRBD1. The CDR3 extends over 18 amino acids. V dropped 0 bases and J dropped 8; count of bases not matched to a gene: 13. Looked up from germline, CDR1 is LGHDT and CDR2 is YNNKEL (reference sequence). The CDR3 is CASSQETGNLVPYSPLHF. CDR3 bases: TGTGCCAGCAGCCAAGAGACAGGGAATCTTGTCCCGTATTCACCCCTCCACTTT.

The V call is TRBV4-3, the J call TRBJ1-2; 7 bases are a match to TRBD1. Per germline, CDR1 LGHNA and CDR2 YSLEER. Germline trimming cut 5 bases from V and 4 bases from J; bases unmatched to any gene: 13. CDR3 length: 16 amino acids. The CDR3 DNA is TGCGCCAGCAGCAACACGCGGGACAGCGGCACCTATGGCTACACCTTC. This encodes CASSNTRDSGTYGYTF.

The CDR3 DNA reads TGTGCCAGGCACATGGGGCACGAGCAGTACGTC. Translated, it gives CARHMGHEQYV. The J gene is TRBJ2-7, the V gene TRBV25-1; maybe TRBD1 (5 bases). Germline CDR1 is MGHDK and CDR2 is SYGVNS. The V end lost 9 bases, the J end lost 5 bases, and 11 bases lay between the germline ends. The CDR3 is 11 amino acids.

The V and J genes are TRBV18 and TRBJ2-7; D possibly corresponds to TRBD2 (6 bases). Trimming took 3 bases from V and 6 from J, leaving 12 bases between them. Germline CDR1 and CDR2: KGHSH and LQKENI. The CDR3 sequence is 13 residues long. The CDR3 DNA reads as TGTGCCAGCTCACCGACGGGCGGGACCGAGCAGTACGTC. This codes for CASSPTGGTEQYV.

V usage is TRBV5-6 and J usage is TRBJ1-2; 8 nucleotides agree with TRBD1. The length of the CDR3 is 16 residues. CDR1 is SGHDT, CDR2 YYEEEE, per germline. Unmatched junction bases numbered 8, after V lost 0 bases and J lost 4 bases. The CDR3 nucleotides are TGTGCCAGCAGCTTGGGGCAGGGGGCGCGGGGCTATGGCTACACCTTC. Residues: CASSLGQGARGYGYTF.

The chain is built from TRBV2 and TRBJ2-5; 9 bases agree with TRBD2. Trimming took 6 bases from V and 7 from J; bases not matched to a gene: 15. The CDR3 has 16 amino acids. Germline lookup yields CDR1 SNHLY and CDR2 FYNNEI. The CDR3 region has the DNA TGTGCCAGCAGCTCCAGCCGAGCGGGGGGTTTTGTGACCCAGTACTTC. This encodes CASSSSRAGGFVTQYF. The variable domain in full, completed from reference TRBV2 and TRBJ2-5, reads EPEVTQTPSHQVTQMGQEVILRCVPISNHLYFYWYRQILGQKVEFLVSFYNNEISEKSEIFDDQFSVERPDGSNFTLKIRSTKLEDSAMYFCASSSSRAGGFVTQYFGPGTRLLVL.